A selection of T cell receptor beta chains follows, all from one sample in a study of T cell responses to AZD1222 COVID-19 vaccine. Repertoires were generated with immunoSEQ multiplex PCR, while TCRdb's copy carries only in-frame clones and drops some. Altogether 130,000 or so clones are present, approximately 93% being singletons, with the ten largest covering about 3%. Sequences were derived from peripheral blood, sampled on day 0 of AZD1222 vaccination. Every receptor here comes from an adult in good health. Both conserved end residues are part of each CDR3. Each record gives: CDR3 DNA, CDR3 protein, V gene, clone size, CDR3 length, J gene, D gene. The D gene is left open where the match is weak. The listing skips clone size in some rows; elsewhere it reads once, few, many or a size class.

TGTGCCAGCAGTTTAGGCAGGAACACTGAAGCTTTCTTT | CASSLGRNTEAFF | TRBV12-3/TRBV12-4 | . | 13 | TRBJ1-1 | .
TGTGCCAGTAGTCCCTGGGACAGGAACACTGAAGCTTTCTTT | CASSPWDRNTEAFF | TRBV19 | . | 14 | TRBJ1-1 | TRBD1
TGTGCCAGCAGCCAATTCTCCTACGAGCAGTACTTC | CASSQFSYEQYF | TRBV3-1/TRBV3-2 | . | 12 | TRBJ2-7 | .
TGTGCCAGCAGTCGATGGGGGGGCCAAGAGACCCAGTACTTC | CASSRWGGQETQYF | TRBV27 | . | 14 | TRBJ2-5 | TRBD2
TGTGCCAGCAGTGACAAGGGTTCCTACGAGCAGTACTTC | CASSDKGSYEQYF | TRBV2 | once | 13 | TRBJ2-7 | .
TGTGCCAGCAGCAAAGGACAGGGGGTAAATCAGCCCCAGCATTTT | CASSKGQGVNQPQHF | TRBV7-2 | . | 15 | TRBJ1-5 | TRBD1
TGTGCCAGCAGTCTAACTAGCGGGAGTGTGGATGAGCAGTTCTTC | CASSLTSGSVDEQFF | TRBV2 | . | 15 | TRBJ2-1 | TRBD2
TGTGCCAGCAGTTTTTCGGGCTCTGGGGCCAACGTCCTGACTTTC | CASSFSGSGANVLTF | TRBV28 | . | 15 | TRBJ2-6 | .
TGTGCCAGCAGAACCCCGATCGGCACAGATACGCAGTATTTT | CASRTPIGTDTQYF | TRBV6-9 | once | 14 | TRBJ2-3 | .
TGTGCCACCAGTGATCGGAAAGCAACTAATGAAAAACTGTTTTTT | CATSDRKATNEKLFF | TRBV24-1 | . | 15 | TRBJ1-4 | .
TGTGCCAGCAGCCCTGGGACTAGCGGGAGCCACGAGCAGTACTTC | CASSPGTSGSHEQYF | TRBV5-4 | . | 15 | TRBJ2-7 | TRBD2
TGTGCCATCAGGGCCCGGACTAGCGGGTTAGGCACCGGGGAGCTGTTTTTT | CAIRARTSGLGTGELFF | TRBV10-3 | once | 17 | TRBJ2-2 | TRBD2
TGTGCCAGCAGCTTTACCCCAGGGGGCTACGAGCAGTACTTC | CASSFTPGGYEQYF | TRBV13 | . | 14 | TRBJ2-7 | TRBD1
TGTGCCAGCAGCTTAAGGGGTCAGAACACTGAAGCTTTCTTT | CASSLRGQNTEAFF | TRBV7-6 | . | 14 | TRBJ1-1 | .
TGTGCCAGCAGTGAAGGGGCACCTATTCGAGGCTACACCTTC | CASSEGAPIRGYTF | TRBV6-1 | . | 14 | TRBJ1-2 | .
TGTGCCACCACGTTGGAAGGGATAAGGGTGAACACTGAAGCTTTCTTT | CATTLEGIRVNTEAFF | TRBV24-1 | . | 16 | TRBJ1-1 | .
TGCGCCAGCAGCCCAGGGACATCGCCCACTGAAGCTTTCTTT | CASSPGTSPTEAFF | TRBV5-1 | . | 14 | TRBJ1-1 | .
TGCAGCGTTGAATTAGGGTCCATGAACACTGAAGCTTTCTTT | CSVELGSMNTEAFF | TRBV29-1 | few | 14 | TRBJ1-1 | .
TGTGCCAGCAGACAACAACTCTTAAACACTGAAGCTTTCTTT | CASRQQLLNTEAFF | TRBV27 | . | 14 | TRBJ1-1 | .
TGTGCCAGCAGTAAGGGACAGGCCTCCTACGAGCAGTACTTC | CASSKGQASYEQYF | TRBV6-5 | . | 14 | TRBJ2-7 | TRBD1
TGTGCCAGCAGTGAAGGAGGTGATGAAGCTTTCTTT | CASSEGGDEAFF | TRBV25-1 | . | 12 | TRBJ1-1 | .
TGTGCCAGCACCTCCCTAACGGGAGACTATGGCTACACCTTC | CASTSLTGDYGYTF | TRBV27 | once | 14 | TRBJ1-2 | .
TGTGCCAGCAGCCAAGACGGGGTCGGGGTTAAAAACATTCAGTACTTC | CASSQDGVGVKNIQYF | TRBV7-8 | . | 16 | TRBJ2-4 | .
TGTGCCAGCAGCTTTAACGGCTATGGCTACACCTTC | CASSFNGYGYTF | TRBV11-3 | . | 12 | TRBJ1-2 | .
TGTGCCAGCAGTGAAGCGACGGGACCGAGGCCCCAGCATTTT | CASSEATGPRPQHF | TRBV6-1 | . | 14 | TRBJ1-5 | .
TGTGCCATCCTATCGGGTGGTAACTATGGCTACACCTTC | CAILSGGNYGYTF | TRBV28 | . | 13 | TRBJ1-2 | .
TGTGCCATCAGCCCCGCAGGGTCCTATTCTGAAGCTTTCTTT | CAISPAGSYSEAFF | TRBV10-3 | . | 14 | TRBJ1-1 | .
TGTGCCAGCAGCCAAGAGGCGAGTGTTGAGCAGTACTTC | CASSQEASVEQYF | TRBV4-2 | . | 13 | TRBJ2-7 | .
TGTGCCAGCAGCCCCAAGACAAACAATGAGCAGTTCTTC | CASSPKTNNEQFF | TRBV7-3 | . | 13 | TRBJ2-1 | .
TGTGCCAGCAGTTCAGGGGGTCAGCCCCAGCATTTT | CASSSGGQPQHF | TRBV12-3/TRBV12-4 | . | 12 | TRBJ1-5 | TRBD1
TGTGCCAGCAGCTTGGGGGGGACAGACAATGAAAAACTGTTTTTT | CASSLGGTDNEKLFF | TRBV5-5 | . | 15 | TRBJ1-4 | TRBD1
TGTGCCAGCAGCCTCCGGACGGGACGCACTGAAGCTTTCTTT | CASSLRTGRTEAFF | TRBV3-1/TRBV3-2 | . | 14 | TRBJ1-1 | .
TGTGCCATCCCACCGCCGGGTTCACCCCTCCACTTT | CAIPPPGSPLHF | TRBV5-3 | . | 12 | TRBJ1-6 | .
TGTGCCACCAGTGATTGGGACCGGAGCTACACCTTC | CATSDWDRSYTF | TRBV24-1 | . | 12 | TRBJ1-2 | .
TGTGCCAGCAGCTTAGGACCCGGAAACACCATATATTTT | CASSLGPGNTIYF | TRBV11-2 | . | 13 | TRBJ1-3 | .
TGTGCCAGCAGCCCGGGGGGACAGGGTACTGGAAACACCATATATTTT | CASSPGGQGTGNTIYF | TRBV7-2 | . | 16 | TRBJ1-3 | TRBD1
TGTGCCAGCCGTCTCCTCCCTTCGGGACAGGGGTTCATAGAGGAGACCCAGTACTTC | CASRLLPSGQGFIEETQYF | TRBV28 | . | 19 | TRBJ2-5 | TRBD1
TGCAGCGGACGGGAAGTCTCATCGGGGGAGCAGTACTTC | CSGREVSSGEQYF | TRBV29-1 | . | 13 | TRBJ2-7 | .
TGTGCCAGCAGCTTAGCCGGGGCAAACACAGATACGCAGTATTTT | CASSLAGANTDTQYF | TRBV7-2 | . | 15 | TRBJ2-3 | .
TGTGCCAGCAGTTTGGGGGGACAGGGCTATAATTCACCCCTCCACTTT | CASSLGGQGYNSPLHF | TRBV28 | . | 16 | TRBJ1-6 | TRBD1
TGTGCCAGCAGCCCCAGTAGCGGGGGTGGGTACAATGAGCAGTTCTTC | CASSPSSGGGYNEQFF | TRBV7-6 | . | 16 | TRBJ2-1 | TRBD2
TGTGCCAGCAGCCCCTCCTACGAGCAGTACTTC | CASSPSYEQYF | TRBV6-5 | . | 11 | TRBJ2-7 | .
TGTGCCAGCATGGAAGCAGGGAGCTCCTACGAGCAGTACTTC | CASMEAGSSYEQYF | TRBV28 | . | 14 | TRBJ2-7 | .
TGTGCCAGCAGTGGCGCGCATCGGGAAATAGACTATGGCTACACCTTC | CASSGAHREIDYGYTF | TRBV6-1 | . | 16 | TRBJ1-2 | .
TGTGCCAGTAGTATACAGGGGGCAGATGAAAAACTGTTTTTT | CASSIQGADEKLFF | TRBV19 | . | 14 | TRBJ1-4 | TRBD1
TGTGCCAGCAGGGACGGACAGGGCGCACAGCCCCAGCATTTT | CASRDGQGAQPQHF | TRBV6-5 | few | 14 | TRBJ1-5 | TRBD1
TGTGCCAGCAGTTTAGGGGACCTTGAAGCTTTCTTT | CASSLGDLEAFF | TRBV12-3/TRBV12-4 | . | 12 | TRBJ1-1 | .
TGTGCCAGCAGTGAGCCGGTTCATAGCAATCAGCCCCAGCATTTT | CASSEPVHSNQPQHF | TRBV6-1 | . | 15 | TRBJ1-5 | .
TGTGCCAGCTCACACGGACAGGGGGTGGACACTGAAGCTTTCTTT | CASSHGQGVDTEAFF | TRBV18 | . | 15 | TRBJ1-1 | TRBD1
TGTGCCACCAGCGGGGACAGGGGCATGGGTCAGCCCCAGCATTTT | CATSGDRGMGQPQHF | TRBV15 | . | 15 | TRBJ1-5 | TRBD1